Following are 15 T cell receptor beta chains from one sample sequenced in a study of Ad26.COV2.S vaccination and SARS-CoV-2 variants. Data came from immunoSEQ multiplex PCR; TCRdb stores just in-frame clones and leaves some out. Of about 350,000 clones in the sample, 90% to 95% were seen once. Sequenced material: peripheral blood, taken after recovery from COVID-19. The receptors were gathered from a human donor who had recovered from COVID-19.

The chain combines TRBV9 with TRBJ1-3, with 8 bases lining up with TRBD1. Germline V lookup: CDR1 SGDLS, CDR2 YYNGEE. The CDR3 length is 15 residues. Losses at the gene ends were 2 bases for V and 4 bases for J; bases not matched to a gene: 5. The DNA for the CDR3 is TGTGCCAGCAGCGTCCAGGGACAGGAGGGAAACACCATATATTTT. The encoded protein is CASSVQGQEGNTIYF.

This clone is a singleton in its sample. The chain combines TRBV7-2 with TRBJ1-2; 9 bases are a match to TRBD1. J was trimmed by 10 bases and V by 5 bases; bases with no gene match: 8. The CDR3 totals 13 residues. Germline V CDR1 and CDR2: SGHTA, FQGNSA. The CDR3: CASSPGTGLSYTF. Written as DNA, the CDR3 is TGTGCCAGCAGCCCAGGGACAGGGCTGTCCTACACCTTC.

The J gene is TRBJ1-2, the V gene TRBV7-3, with D unclear. The V and J ends lost 4 bases and 5 bases respectively, with 17 bases between them. The CDR3 sequence is 15 residues long. Germline V gene lookup returns CDR1 SGHTA and CDR2 FQGTGA. Here the CDR3 DNA reads TGTGCCAGCAGCTCGTCACCGGGAGATACATATGGCTACACCTTC. It encodes CASSSSPGDTYGYTF.

This clone has only one observation. The chain combines TRBV28 with TRBJ2-3, with D perhaps TRBD2 (6 bases). The germline gives CDR1 MDHEN, CDR2 SYDVKM. The V end lost 8 bases, the J end lost 0 bases, and 15 bases lay between the germline ends. This CDR3 is built from 15 residues. The CDR3 sequence: CASRLDGTSTDTQYF. Here the CDR3 DNA reads TGTGCCAGCCGCCTGGACGGGACTAGCACAGATACGCAGTATTTT.

Here the CDR3 DNA reads TGTGCCAGCAGCGCCCCTCGGATTGGGGCAAAGGGTGAAGCTTTCTTT. Translated: CASSAPRIGAKGEAFF. The rearrangement links TRBV5-5 to TRBJ1-1; a weak D match, TRBD1 (5 bases). The CDR3 is 16 amino acids. Looked up from germline, CDR1 is SGHKS and CDR2 is YYEKEE (reference sequence). V was trimmed by 4 bases and J by 7 bases, leaving 23 bases between them.

The rearrangement joins TRBV12-5 to TRBJ1-2; weak D call: TRBD1 (5 bases). Germline CDR1 and CDR2: LGHNT and FRNRAP. V was shortened by 4 bases and J by 7 bases, with 10 bases between the two germline ends. There are 12 residues in the CDR3. Here the CDR3 reads CASGWGVSGYTF. CDR3 in DNA: TGTGCTAGTGGTTGGGGGGTCTCTGGCTACACCTTC.

The rearrangement joins TRBV5-1 to TRBJ2-7, with D possibly TRBD2 on 6 matching bases. The CDR3 runs to 16 residues. Trimming took off 0 bases at V and 2 bases at J, with 15 bases between the two ends. The germline gives CDR1 SGHRS, CDR2 YFSETQ. CDR3 region: CASSLVSGDFPYEQYF. CDR3 nucleotides: TGCGCCAGCAGCTTGGTCTCTGGGGACTTTCCCTACGAGCAGTACTTC.

The V gene is TRBV3-1 (or the pseudogene TRBV3-2), the J gene TRBJ2-5, with D unclear. Trimming pared 0 bases from V and 5 bases from J, leaving 13 bases between. The CDR3 is made up of 15 amino acids. Germline values: CDR1 LGHDT, CDR2 YNNKEL (reference sequence). The CDR3 DNA is TGTGCCAGCAGCCAAGATTTCCTAGGGTATGAGACCCAGTACTTC. Protein: CASSQDFLGYETQYF.

The CDR3, as DNA: TGTGCCAGCAGCTTGGCCGGCAGGGGGCGGTTAGACACTGAAGCTTTCTTT. This sequence encodes CASSLAGRGRLDTEAFF. The chain recombines TRBV5-4 with TRBJ1-1, with 8 bases that match TRBD1. This CDR3 has 17 amino acids. J was trimmed by 3 bases and V by 0 bases; bases with no gene match: 10. Germline V gene lookup returns CDR1 SGHNT and CDR2 YYREEE (reference sequence). The full variable domain, completed using reference TRBV5-4 and TRBJ1-1, is ETGVTQSPTHLIKTRGQQVTLRCSSQSGHNTVSWYQQALGQGPQFIFQYYREEENGRGNFPPRFSGLQFPNYSSELNVNALELDDSALYLCASSLAGRGRLDTEAFFGQGTRLTVV.

The chain carries TRBV6-2 or TRBV6-3 and TRBJ2-7, with 7 bases aligning to TRBD1. In germline, CDR1 is MNHEY, CDR2 SVGEGT. This CDR3 is built from 13 residues. V trimming: 4 bases; J trimming: 2 bases; junction bases outside the gene matches: 2. CDR3 coding DNA: TGTGCCAGCAGTTGGGACAGAACCTACGAGCAGTACTTC. As protein: CASSWDRTYEQYF.

This clone has just one count. The chain links TRBV11-2 to TRBJ2-3; no definite D call. Germline-derived CDR1 and CDR2 are SGHAT and FQNNGV. The CDR3 spans 13 residues. Trimming stripped 2 bases from V and 3 bases from J, with 6 bases between. This CDR3 reads CASSLSRTDTQYF. The CDR3 DNA is TGTGCCAGCAGCTTATCCAGAACAGATACGCAGTATTTT.

The CDR3 DNA is TGTGCCATCAGAGAGGGGGCTAACTATGGCTACACCTTC. It yields the protein CAIREGANYGYTF. The V and J genes are TRBV10-3 and TRBJ1-2; a possible D gene is TRBD1 (6 bases). V gave up 6 bases and J gave up 0 bases, with 8 bases separating them. The CDR3 runs 13 residues. Germline lookup yields CDR1 ENHRY and CDR2 SYGVKD.

This chain joins TRBV12-3 or TRBV12-4 and TRBJ1-4; D is undetermined. This CDR3 is built from 11 residues. V lost 5 bases and J lost 4, with 2 bases in between. The CDR3 nucleotides are TGTGCCAGCAGTAGTAATGAAAAACTGTTTTTT. The encoded protein is CASSSNEKLFF.

The chain carries TRBV2 and TRBJ2-7, with D maybe TRBD2 (7 bases). Trimming pared 6 bases from V and 3 bases from J, leaving 18 bases between. Germline values: CDR1 SNHLY, CDR2 FYNNEI. The CDR3 contains 15 residues. The CDR3 protein is CASRTRGGTYYEQYF. CDR3 in DNA: TGTGCCAGCAGAACTAGGGGGGGGACCTACTACGAGCAGTACTTC.

This chain uses TRBV4-1 with TRBJ2-3; TRBD2 is a possible D gene (5 bases). Between the trimmed V and J ends, which lost 8 bases and 4 bases, there was a span of 19 bases. Germline-derived CDR1 and CDR2 are MGHRA and YSYEKL. The CDR3 runs to 15 residues. The CDR3 DNA reads TGCGCCAGCCGCTTCAGAGGGAGTCTGGCAGATACGCAGTATTTT. Residues: CASRFRGSLADTQYF.